A selection of T cell receptor beta chains follows, all from one sample in a study of OX40 agonist ivuxolimab in advanced cancers. Profiling relied on immunoSEQ multiplex PCR, and the TCRdb table lists in-frame clones only, not all of them. The sample shows tens of thousands of clones, 80% to 90% of them seen only once. The sample was CD4+ or CD8+ T cells sorted from blood, taken in a trial of the OX40 agonist ivuxolimab. These receptors were collected from an adult with an advanced solid tumor such as melanoma, head and neck, liver or kidney cancer. The CDR3 runs from the conserved cysteine through the conserved F or W. A D gene is named only where the DNA matches it firmly. Expanded clones get a size class; other rows say once, few or many, or leave the size out.

v_call: TRBV27; clone_size: -; j_call: TRBJ2-7; d_call: -; cdr3_aa: CASSLGRHSYEQYF; cdr3_nt: TGTGCCAGCAGTTTAGGCAGACACTCCTACGAGCAGTACTTC
v_call: TRBV18; clone_size: -; j_call: TRBJ2-7; d_call: -; cdr3_aa: CASSPKTGLLDFRTYF; cdr3_nt: TGTGCCAGCTCACCAAAAACCGGCTTATTAGATTTTCGTACGTACTTC
v_call: TRBV4-1; clone_size: -; j_call: TRBJ2-5; d_call: TRBD2; cdr3_aa: CASSLAASGKETQYF; cdr3_nt: TGCGCCAGCAGCCTCGCGGCTAGCGGGAAAGAGACCCAGTACTTC
v_call: TRBV9; clone_size: -; j_call: TRBJ2-1; d_call: -; cdr3_aa: CASSGGGSWNEQFF; cdr3_nt: TGTGCCAGCAGCGGGGGGGGCTCGTGGAATGAGCAGTTCTTC
v_call: TRBV14; clone_size: -; j_call: TRBJ2-7; d_call: -; cdr3_aa: CASSQVRHDGQYF; cdr3_nt: TGTGCCAGCAGCCAAGTCAGGCACGATGGGCAGTACTTC
v_call: TRBV28; clone_size: -; j_call: TRBJ2-2; d_call: TRBD1; cdr3_aa: CASSPTGGAITGELFF; cdr3_nt: TGTGCCAGCAGCCCGACAGGGGGCGCGATTACCGGGGAGCTGTTTTTT
v_call: TRBV18; clone_size: -; j_call: TRBJ2-1; d_call: -; cdr3_aa: CASSPLLTGGGNEQFF; cdr3_nt: TGTGCCAGCTCACCCCTCCTCACTGGCGGAGGCAATGAGCAGTTCTTC
v_call: TRBV6-6; clone_size: -; j_call: TRBJ2-3; d_call: TRBD1; cdr3_aa: CASSNSGTGTDTQYF; cdr3_nt: TGTGCCAGCAGTAATTCCGGGACAGGGACAGATACGCAGTATTTT
v_call: TRBV2; clone_size: -; j_call: TRBJ2-5; d_call: -; cdr3_aa: CASFDSPETQYF; cdr3_nt: TGTGCCAGCTTCGATAGCCCAGAGACCCAGTACTTC
v_call: TRBV28; clone_size: -; j_call: TRBJ1-5; d_call: -; cdr3_aa: CASSLGIGVNQPQHF; cdr3_nt: TGTGCCAGCAGTTTAGGGATCGGGGTTAATCAGCCCCAGCATTTT
v_call: TRBV28; clone_size: -; j_call: TRBJ2-2; d_call: -; cdr3_aa: CASSIHTGPGELFF; cdr3_nt: TGTGCCAGCAGTATACATACAGGGCCCGGGGAGCTGTTTTTT
v_call: TRBV5-1; clone_size: -; j_call: TRBJ2-3; d_call: -; cdr3_aa: CASRSTTSTDTQYF; cdr3_nt: TGCGCCAGCAGGTCGACCACTAGCACAGATACGCAGTATTTT
v_call: TRBV6-1; clone_size: -; j_call: TRBJ2-7; d_call: -; cdr3_aa: CASTTLGEITLEQYF; cdr3_nt: TGTGCCAGCACCACCTTGGGGGAGATCACCCTCGAGCAGTACTTC
v_call: TRBV5-4; clone_size: -; j_call: TRBJ1-6; d_call: TRBD1; cdr3_aa: CASSSIDRGNSPLHF; cdr3_nt: TGTGCCAGCAGCTCCATCGACAGGGGTAATTCACCCCTCCACTTT
v_call: TRBV29-1; clone_size: -; j_call: TRBJ1-2; d_call: -; cdr3_aa: CSVVDRGYTF; cdr3_nt: TGCAGCGTGGTAGACCGTGGCTACACCTTC
v_call: TRBV7-3; clone_size: -; j_call: TRBJ1-5; d_call: -; cdr3_aa: CASSLGSVGTFNQPQHF; cdr3_nt: TGTGCCAGCAGCTTAGGAAGTGTAGGGACATTCAATCAGCCCCAGCATTTT
v_call: TRBV7-2; clone_size: -; j_call: TRBJ2-2; d_call: TRBD1; cdr3_aa: CASSLGRVRQGSGELFF; cdr3_nt: TGTGCCAGCAGCTTAGGCAGGGTCAGACAGGGCTCCGGGGAGCTGTTTTTT
v_call: TRBV20-1; clone_size: -; j_call: TRBJ1-1; d_call: -; cdr3_aa: CGARESTEAFF; cdr3_nt: TGCGGTGCTAGAGAGAGCACTGAAGCTTTCTTT
v_call: TRBV27; clone_size: -; j_call: TRBJ2-4; d_call: -; cdr3_aa: CASSLNLGQNIQYF; cdr3_nt: TGTGCCAGCAGTTTAAACCTTGGACAAAACATTCAGTACTTC
v_call: TRBV6-5; clone_size: -; j_call: TRBJ2-7; d_call: -; cdr3_aa: CASSYSRAVAYEQYF; cdr3_nt: TGTGCCAGCAGTTACTCACGCGCAGTAGCCTACGAGCAGTACTTC
v_call: TRBV4-1; clone_size: -; j_call: TRBJ1-1; d_call: -; cdr3_aa: CASSRIQVRDTEAFF; cdr3_nt: TGCGCCAGCAGCCGGATCCAGGTGCGGGACACTGAAGCTTTCTTT
v_call: TRBV11-2; clone_size: -; j_call: TRBJ2-3; d_call: -; cdr3_aa: CASSFGHASTDTQYF; cdr3_nt: TGTGCCAGCAGCTTTGGACATGCTAGCACAGATACGCAGTATTTT
v_call: TRBV7-2; clone_size: -; j_call: TRBJ2-7; d_call: TRBD2; cdr3_aa: CASTFGGTNSYEQYF; cdr3_nt: TGTGCCAGCACTTTTGGCGGGACTAACTCCTACGAGCAGTACTTC
v_call: TRBV7-9; clone_size: -; j_call: TRBJ2-7; d_call: -; cdr3_aa: CASSLARPGRLGEQYF; cdr3_nt: TGTGCCAGCAGCTTAGCGCGGCCGGGGCGGTTGGGGGAGCAGTACTTC
v_call: TRBV6-1; clone_size: -; j_call: TRBJ2-3; d_call: TRBD2; cdr3_aa: CASSELAGGPDTQYF; cdr3_nt: TGTGCCAGCAGTGAGCTAGCGGGAGGGCCAGATACGCAGTATTTT
v_call: TRBV5-1; clone_size: -; j_call: TRBJ2-6; d_call: -; cdr3_aa: CASSVLVSGANVLTF; cdr3_nt: TGCGCCAGCAGCGTACTGGTCTCTGGGGCCAACGTCCTGACTTTC
v_call: TRBV11-2; clone_size: -; j_call: TRBJ2-5; d_call: -; cdr3_aa: CASSLGGRQETQYF; cdr3_nt: TGTGCCAGCAGCTTAGGAGGGCGCCAAGAGACCCAGTACTTC
v_call: TRBV28; clone_size: -; j_call: TRBJ1-1; d_call: -; cdr3_aa: CASSLNVMNTEAFF; cdr3_nt: TGTGCCAGCAGTTTAAACGTCATGAACACTGAAGCTTTCTTT
v_call: TRBV28; clone_size: once; j_call: TRBJ1-5; d_call: TRBD1; cdr3_aa: CASSSTGVRGNQPQHF; cdr3_nt: TGTGCCAGCAGTTCAACAGGGGTGAGGGGCAATCAGCCCCAGCATTTT
v_call: TRBV7-2; clone_size: -; j_call: TRBJ2-7; d_call: TRBD1; cdr3_aa: CASSPGTGGYYEQYF; cdr3_nt: TGTGCCAGCAGCCCGGGGACAGGGGGTTACTACGAGCAGTACTTC
v_call: TRBV5-4; clone_size: -; j_call: TRBJ2-7; d_call: -; cdr3_aa: CASSLLGGEQYF; cdr3_nt: TGTGCCAGCAGCCTACTAGGCGGCGAGCAGTACTTC
v_call: TRBV5-1; clone_size: -; j_call: TRBJ2-5; d_call: TRBD2; cdr3_aa: CASSFTAGDETQYF; cdr3_nt: TGCGCCAGCAGCTTCACTGCGGGAGATGAGACCCAGTACTTC
v_call: TRBV7-2; clone_size: -; j_call: TRBJ2-1; d_call: TRBD2; cdr3_aa: CASSFTSGKTYNEQFF; cdr3_nt: TGTGCCAGCAGCTTCACTAGCGGCAAGACCTACAATGAGCAGTTCTTC
v_call: TRBV28; clone_size: -; j_call: TRBJ2-7; d_call: -; cdr3_aa: CASLPGHTYEQYF; cdr3_nt: TGTGCCAGCCTGCCGGGACACACGTACGAGCAGTACTTC
v_call: TRBV7-3; clone_size: -; j_call: TRBJ2-3; d_call: -; cdr3_aa: CASSFRGTPTDTQYF; cdr3_nt: TGTGCCAGCAGCTTTCGGGGGACCCCCACAGATACGCAGTATTTT
v_call: TRBV6-6; clone_size: -; j_call: TRBJ2-1; d_call: -; cdr3_aa: CASSYGGLRNNEQFF; cdr3_nt: TGTGCCAGCAGTTACGGGGGCTTACGGAACAATGAGCAGTTCTTC
v_call: TRBV18; clone_size: -; j_call: TRBJ2-5; d_call: -; cdr3_aa: CASSPGSAQETQYF; cdr3_nt: TGTGCCAGCTCACCTGGTAGCGCCCAAGAGACCCAGTACTTC
v_call: TRBV19; clone_size: -; j_call: TRBJ2-5; d_call: -; cdr3_aa: CASSSGLPETQYF; cdr3_nt: TGTGCCAGTAGCTCGGGGCTCCCTGAGACCCAGTACTTC
v_call: TRBV28; clone_size: -; j_call: TRBJ1-6; d_call: TRBD1; cdr3_aa: CASSQTGGRGSPLHF; cdr3_nt: TGTGCCAGCAGCCAGACAGGGGGCAGGGGTTCACCCCTCCACTTT
v_call: TRBV7-2; clone_size: -; j_call: TRBJ2-7; d_call: TRBD1; cdr3_aa: CASSSRTGSGEQYF; cdr3_nt: TGTGCCAGCAGCTCTAGGACAGGGTCGGGCGAGCAGTACTTC